The sequence of this TCR beta chain was determined in a study of blood T cell repertoires in COVID-19. V dropped 6 bases and J dropped 4 bases, with 16 bases sitting between them. The CDR3 loop spans 14 amino acids. The germline CDR1 and CDR2 sequences are SGHRS and YFSETQ. The repertoire was sequenced with immunoSEQ multiplex PCR; TCRdb's copy has only in-frame clones and lacks some. The table has hundreds of thousands of clones, more than 80% seen once. The TCR was taken from a man aged 50 to 59 who had been exposed to COVID-19. This chain links TRBV5-1 with TRBJ1-2; the D gene is possibly TRBD1 (6 bases). The sequencing sample was made of PBMCs or T cells enriched from blood (not recorded which). The CDR3 DNA sequence: TGCGCCAGCACTAACGCGGGGGCCGGCTATGGCTACACCTTC. It yields the protein CASTNAGAGYGYTF.